The present T cell receptor (beta chain) was sequenced within a study of blood T cell repertoires in COVID-19. Study overall: The United States, Italy and Spain supplied acute and convalescent COVID-19 samples.

The table came from immunoSEQ multiplex PCR; TCRdb's copy has only in-frame clones and leaves some out. The repertoire has a few hundred thousand clones, roughly 86% of them found once; the top ten carry under 2.5%. Clinical histories supplied by participants themselves formed the basis of cohort assignment. This clone was recorded a few times. The source material was PBMCs or T cells enriched from blood (not recorded which). This TCR was sampled from a woman between 55 and 75 years old who had recovered from COVID-19.

The CDR3 DNA is TGTGCCAGCAGCTTAGTCCCGCGCATGAACACTGAAGCTTTCTTT. It is translated as CASSLVPRMNTEAFF. The chain uses TRBV7-8 and TRBJ1-1; D remains ambiguous. The V gene's germline CDR1 is SGHVS and CDR2 FQNEAQ. The CDR3 runs 15 residues. V lost 1 base to trimming and J lost 0 bases, with 9 bases between them.